This TCR beta chain was documented in a study of Ad26.COV2.S vaccination and SARS-CoV-2 variants (dated by TCRdb to about 2021). Describing the broader study: Donors in the vaccine arm were drawn from COV1001, a phase I-IIa trial of Ad26.COV2.S in healthy adults that was multicentre, randomized, double-blind and placebo-controlled. Throughout the experiments and outcome assessment, investigators stayed blinded to trial group allocation. A total of around 32 samples were included in the TCR-sequenced set, comprising approximately 20 Ad26.COV2.S vaccine recipients, 5 placebo recipients and 8 SARS-CoV-2 convalescent individuals. Trial participants were randomized into five groups of five, in which low-dose or high-dose Ad26.COV2.S was given once or twice, or placebo was given on both occasions. Dosing of Ad26.COV2.S was intramuscular, at either 5x10^10 or 1x10^11 viral particles, delivered as one shot or as two shots spaced 56 days apart. The specificity and breadth of SARS-CoV-2-reactive T cell receptors after Ad26.COV2.S vaccination were assessed by TCRbeta repertoire sequencing. On the study overall, not on this receptor specifically: It was noted by the authors that total T cell responses may have been underestimated by the TCR breadth and depth analyses. Ad26.COV2.S recipients had higher spike-specific TCR breadth than placebo recipients (P = 0.0014). Substantial breadth of spike-specific CD8+ and CD4+ T cell responses was reported after vaccination. The study was not powered to compare responses between vaccine doses or regimens. Comparable non-spike TCR breadth was observed between vaccine and placebo recipients, consistent with only spike being contained in the vaccine.

The immunoSEQ Assay was used to sequence TCRbeta CDR3 regions. After extraction, genomic DNA underwent amplification by bias-controlled multiplex PCR, followed by high-throughput sequencing. The published analysis was carried out like this. To quantify the absolute abundance of every unique TCRbeta CDR3 region, sequences were collapsed and filtered. Usable DNA was measured by amplifying reference genes present in all nucleated cells, and TCRbeta template counts were normalized to that usable DNA to estimate T cell fraction. Repertoire TCRs were annotated as SARS-CoV-2-specific when V gene, CDR3 amino acid sequence and J gene were exactly matched to a known reactive TCR set. The reference SARS-CoV-2 TCR set was derived from MIRA and filtered for enrichment in COVID-19-positive ImmuneCODE repertoires, a step that removed public or cross-reactive TCRs. Using the MIRA antigens, annotated TCRs were further analysed by specific ORF or by position within an ORF. Breadth was defined as annotated unique rearrangements over total unique productive rearrangements; depth was the summed frequency of those rearrangements. Two-sided Wilcoxon rank-sum tests were applied when comparing TCR breadth between groups. What TCRdb holds here is the immuneACCESS table cut down to in-frame rearrangements. Part of the clones is not present; checked against another copy, under half of the missing clones reflect an unresolved V gene, and the others are unexplained. From that table come the V and J calls and clone size; the DNA was used to work out D and trimming. The sample table lists 200,000 to 300,000 clones, around 88% of them with a count of one. The ten largest clones add up to less than 3.5% of the sample.

The CDR3, cysteine through phenylalanine, is 13 amino acids long. Just CDR3 DNA is preserved here, 39 bases in frame from base 1. Looking up the germline V gene yields CDR1 KGHSH and CDR2 LQKENI. A distance of 7 bases separates the germline ends of V and J, which lose 3 bases and 2 bases respectively. This clone appeared once. Its antigen remains unidentified. Within one base of it there is no much larger clone, and no base qualities were kept. Per the publication, the treatment or condition label means: around 19 received Ad26.COV2.S at low or high dose, single or two shots; 5 received placebo; per-sample allocation not given. For vaccine and placebo recipients, the sequenced repertoires came from samples collected on day 63 after the first injection. Between 29 July and 7 August 2020, Cohort 1b enrolled 25 adults aged 18-55 years at one site in Boston, USA. Ad26.COV2.S consisted of a replication-incompetent adenovirus type 26 vector by which a prefusion-stabilized SARS-CoV-2 spike protein from the original Wuhan strain was expressed.

The rearrangement joined TRBV18 to TRBJ1-2; there is no confident call for the D gene. The source of this sequence is a person aged 18 to 65 who received the Ad26.COV2.S COVID-19 vaccine or a placebo. Here the sequenced sample was peripheral blood, taken in a trial of Ad26.COV2.S vaccine versus placebo. This receptor carries the CDR3 CASSPLENYGYTF. The nucleotide sequence is TGTGCCAGCTCACCGCTAGAGAACTATGGCTACACCTTC.